Presented here are 27 T cell receptor beta chains from one specimen sequenced in a study of cytomegalovirus exposure and HLA in healthy donors. PCR was performed using 60 Vbeta and 13 Jbeta primers. Some clones are missing from TCRdb's copy, which holds only in-frame ones; the method was immunoSEQ multiplex PCR. This sample carries roughly 67,000 clones, roughly 80% of them seen once, and the ten largest clones take 2.5% to 3%. Sequencing was carried out using PBMCs. The receptor source for this set is a woman aged 25 to 39 in good health and CMV-seronegative.

The gene calls are TRBV7-2 and TRBJ1-5; D is possibly TRBD1 (6 bases). Trimming stripped 4 bases from V and 8 bases from J, with 9 bases between. This CDR3 is 12 amino acids long. Germline CDR1 SGHTA, CDR2 FQGNSA. The CDR3 nucleotides are TGTGCCAGCAGCTCCGAGGGGGAGCCCCAGCATTTT. This sequence encodes CASSSEGEPQHF.

The genes are TRBV18 and TRBJ1-6, with D possibly being TRBD1 (5 bases). V lost 6 bases, J lost 7 bases, and 16 bases lay in between. CDR3 length: 15 residues. The germline V gene has CDR1 KGHSH and CDR2 LQKENI. CDR3 sequence: CASSPTDSGNSPLHF. The CDR3 bases are TGTGCCAGCTCCCCCACTGACTCAGGGAATTCACCCCTCCACTTT.

V usage is TRBV11-2 and J usage is TRBJ2-7; 7 nucleotides align to TRBD1. Germline V gives CDR1 SGHAT, CDR2 FQNNGV. V shed 5 bases and J 2 bases; nucleotides not matched to a gene: 12. There are 16 residues in the CDR3. CDR3 nucleotide sequence: TGTGCCAGCAGCCCACTACCACGACAGGGAGCCTACGAGCAGTACTTC. Protein product: CASSPLPRQGAYEQYF.

This clone occurred once. The chain carries TRBV4-1 and TRBJ1-5, with D maybe TRBD1 (5 bases). The CDR3 sequence is 16 residues long. Germline V gene data show CDR1 as MGHRA and CDR2 as YSYEKL. Trimming took off 1 base at V and 0 bases at J, with 10 bases between the two ends. CDR3 protein: CASSQGQHDSNQPQHF. The CDR3 DNA reads TGCGCCAGCAGCCAAGGACAGCATGATAGCAATCAGCCCCAGCATTTT.

This clone was picked up a small number of times. This sequence joins TRBV5-1 and TRBJ1-1; perhaps TRBD1 as D (5 bases). CDR1 SGHRS and CDR2 YFSETQ come from the germline V gene. Deletions cut 4 bases from V and 0 bases from J, with 19 bases between. The CDR3 is 17 amino acids. The CDR3 loop is CASSMVVGGLMNTEAFF. The CDR3 nucleotides read TGCGCCAGCAGCATGGTAGTCGGGGGACTAATGAACACTGAAGCTTTCTTT.

This chain joins TRBV6-1 and TRBJ1-5; D possibly corresponds to TRBD1 (5 bases). The germline V gene has CDR1 MNHNS and CDR2 SASEGT. CDR3 length: 17 residues. V lost 2 bases and J 2 bases, leaving 16 bases between the germline ends. The CDR3 here is CASSEFIPGRGNQPQHF. The CDR3 DNA follows: TGTGCCAGCAGTGAATTTATCCCAGGCAGGGGCAATCAGCCCCAGCATTTT.

The chain employs TRBV6-1 and TRBJ1-6; perhaps TRBD1 as D (5 bases). Germline V CDR1 and CDR2: MNHNS, SASEGT. V gave up 1 base and J gave up 6 bases, with 13 bases separating them. The CDR3 spans 16 residues. CDR3 loop: CASSEGLGGVNSPLHF. CDR3 bases: TGTGCCAGCAGTGAAGGGCTGGGAGGGGTTAATTCACCCCTCCACTTT.

This clone was detected only a few times. The gene calls are TRBV4-2 and TRBJ2-3, with 9 positions matching TRBD2. V shed 7 bases and J 5 bases; nucleotides not matched to a gene: 16. This CDR3 contains 17 residues. Looked up from germline, CDR1 is LGHNA and CDR2 is YNFKEQ. Written as DNA, the CDR3 is TGTGCCAGCACCGCCGGGGGTGGCGGGGGGGCTAGAGATACGCAGTATTTT. Translated, it gives CASTAGGGGGARDTQYF.

The chain recombines TRBV27 with TRBJ1-1; weak D call: TRBD1 (5 bases). Germline-derived CDR1 and CDR2 are MNHEY and SMNVEV (reference sequence). The CDR3 is 12 residues long. Trimming pared 3 bases from V and 7 bases from J, leaving 9 bases between. The CDR3 spells CASSFRGGEAFF. The DNA for the CDR3 is TGTGCCAGCAGTTTTCGGGGGGGTGAAGCTTTCTTT.

V is TRBV28 and J is TRBJ1-2; 8 positions match TRBD1. Trimming at V came to 6 bases and at J to 8 bases, leaving 11 bases not matched to a gene. CDR1 MDHEN and CDR2 SYDVKM come from the germline V gene. This CDR3 is built from 14 residues. The CDR3 coding sequence is TGTGCCAGCAGACCGGGACAGGTTTCAAGGGGCTACACCTTC. Translating it yields CASRPGQVSRGYTF.

The rearrangement joins TRBV27 to TRBJ2-4; D is unclear. The CDR3 has 13 residues. The germline V and J ends were trimmed by 4 bases and 7 bases, with 11 bases remaining between them. Germline V gene lookup returns CDR1 MNHEY and CDR2 SMNVEV (reference sequence). The CDR3 region is CASSSTLLNIQYF. CDR3 bases: TGTGCCAGCAGTTCCACTCTCTTGAACATTCAGTACTTC.

This sequence joins TRBV7-8 and TRBJ1-5; 7 bases fit TRBD1. This CDR3 spans 18 amino acids. V lost 5 bases to trimming and J lost 0 bases; unmatched junction nucleotides: 13. From germline, CDR1 is SGHVS and CDR2 FQNEAQ. The CDR3 bases are TGTGCCAGCAGCGCATCACGGACAGGCGGCTATAGCAATCAGCCCCAGCATTTT. The encoded protein is CASSASRTGGYSNQPQHF.

The rearrangement links TRBV1 to TRBJ2-4; the DNA was not compared with TRBD2, the D call given in the table. TRBV1 is termed a pseudogene. The CDR3 has 18 amino acids. CDR3 nucleotide sequence: TGCACCAGCAGCCAAGGGTTACTAGCGGCAATAGCCAAAAACATTCAGTACTTC. As protein: CTSSQGLLAAIAKNIQYF.

For this clone: The identical CDR3 is also encoded by other nucleotide sequences in the sample. The J gene is TRBJ1-5, the V gene TRBV5-1; 9 nucleotides line up with TRBD1. Germline V gene lookup returns CDR1 SGHRS and CDR2 YFSETQ. The CDR3 runs 14 residues. Trimming cost V 4 bases and J 2 bases; bases outside gene matches: 1. The CDR3 sequence: CASSRTGGNQPQHF. The DNA of the CDR3 is TGCGCCAGCAGCCGGACAGGGGGCAATCAGCCCCAGCATTTT.

The chain combines TRBV15 with TRBJ1-4; 9 bases fit TRBD1. Per germline, CDR1 LNHNV and CDR2 YYDKDF (reference sequence). V shed 5 bases and J 0 bases; nucleotides not matched to a gene: 7. The CDR3 runs 17 residues. CDR3: CATSAGQGRATNEKLFF. For the CDR3, the DNA is TGTGCCACCAGCGCAGGACAGGGGAGGGCAACTAATGAAAAACTGTTTTTT.

The V call is TRBV28, the J call TRBJ2-7, with D unresolved. The V gene lost 3 bases and the J gene lost 0 bases, with 6 bases spanning the gap. The CDR3 is 13 amino acids. Germline CDR1 reads MDHEN; CDR2 reads SYDVKM. The CDR3 bases are TGTGCCAGCAGTTTGAAGAGCTCCTACGAGCAGTACTTC. It specifies CASSLKSSYEQYF.

The chain couples TRBV5-8 to TRBJ2-5, with 8 bases fitting TRBD1. Trimming removed 2 bases from V and 5 bases from J; junction bases left unmatched: 11. The CDR3 totals 16 residues. Germline V gene lookup returns CDR1 SGHTS and CDR2 YDEGEE. The CDR3 region is CASSFLGTGGGETQYF. The CDR3 DNA reads as TGTGCCAGCAGCTTTCTTGGGACAGGCGGCGGGGAGACCCAGTACTTC. The variable domain in full, with the rest retrieved from reference TRBV5-8 and TRBJ2-5, is EAGVTQSPTHLIKTRGQQATLRCSPISGHTSVYWYQQALGLGLQFLLWYDEGEERNRGNFPPRFSGRQFPNYSSELNVNALELEDSALYLCASSFLGTGGGETQYFGPGTRLLVL.

A note on this clone: At one of its ends the junction is not consistent with the germline gene, which may arise from a read error. J is TRBJ2-7 and V is TRBV28, with 7 bases fitting TRBD1. In germline, CDR1 is MDHEN, CDR2 SYDVKM. The CDR3 has 15 residues. The CDR3 nucleotides read TGTGCCGGCAGGCCCAAGGACAGGATCTCCTACGAGCAGTACTTC. Protein product: CAGRPKDRISYEQYF.

The rearrangement links TRBV11-2 to TRBJ1-1; D call uncertain. In germline, CDR1 is SGHAT, CDR2 FQNNGV. V lost 4 bases, J lost 5 bases, and 14 bases lay in between. The CDR3 runs to 14 residues. Written as DNA, the CDR3 is TGTGCCAGCAGCTCGCCGGTGTTTGGTACTGAAGCTTTCTTT. It yields the protein CASSSPVFGTEAFF.

The chain links TRBV29-1 to TRBJ2-7; D is undetermined. Germline V gives CDR1 SQVTM, CDR2 ANQGSEA. The CDR3 sequence is 13 residues long. V lost 4 bases, J lost 5 bases, and 15 bases lay in between. Here the CDR3 reads CSVALRSLDEQYF. Here the CDR3 DNA reads TGCAGCGTTGCCCTGAGGTCCTTGGACGAGCAGTACTTC.

The chain carries TRBV7-2 and TRBJ2-3; 8 bases align to TRBD2. V gave up 3 bases and J gave up 4 bases; unmatched junction bases: 9. The CDR3 covers 16 residues. The germline CDR1 and CDR2 sequences are SGHTA and FQGNSA. CDR3 in amino acids: CASSFGLAMAADTQYF. DNA of the CDR3: TGTGCCAGCAGCTTCGGACTAGCTATGGCGGCAGATACGCAGTATTTT.

The J gene is TRBJ1-1, the V gene TRBV29-1, with a possible D match to TRBD1 (6 bases). The CDR3 loop spans 14 amino acids. Trimming shortened V by 3 bases and J by 1 base, and 12 bases separated the two germline ends. Germline lookup yields CDR1 SQVTM and CDR2 ANQGSEA. The CDR3 region is CSVDLQGQNTEAFF. The CDR3 DNA reads as TGCAGCGTTGACCTCCAGGGGCAGAACACTGAAGCTTTCTTT. Full variable domain (missing parts from reference TRBV29-1 and TRBJ1-1): SAVISQKPSRDICQRGTSLTIQCQVDSQVTMMFWYRQQPGQSLTLIATANQGSEATYESGFVIDKFPISRPNLTFSTLTVSNMSPEDSSIYLCSVDLQGQNTEAFFGQGTRLTVV.

V usage is TRBV5-1 and J usage is TRBJ1-2, with D maybe TRBD1 (6 bases). The CDR3 contains 12 residues. V lost 10 bases to trimming and J lost 2 bases, with 12 bases between them. Germline V CDR1 and CDR2: SGHRS, YFSETQ. The CDR3 protein is CASRTANYGYTF. In DNA, the CDR3 is TGCGCCTCCCGGACAGCGAACTATGGCTACACCTTC.

This chain links TRBV4-3 with TRBJ2-5; 10 nucleotides agree with TRBD1. This CDR3 comprises 16 residues. CDR1 is LGHNA, CDR2 YSLEER, per germline. V lost 1 base, J lost 4 bases, and 6 bases stayed unmatched. The DNA of the CDR3 is TGCGCCAGCAGCCAAGTTTTTGGACAGGGGGGAGAGACCCAGTACTTC. Its protein product is CASSQVFGQGGETQYF.

The rearrangement joins TRBV5-4 to TRBJ2-3, with D uncertain. CDR1 SGHNT and CDR2 YYREEE come from the germline V gene (reference sequence). V lost 4 bases, J lost 2 bases, and 8 bases lay in between. The CDR3 has 13 residues. Written as DNA, the CDR3 is TGTGCCAGCAGCGGCCGGGTCACAGATACGCAGTATTTT. Its translation: CASSGRVTDTQYF.

This clone was picked up a small number of times. The chain carries TRBV5-5 and TRBJ1-2; a possible D gene is TRBD1 (6 bases). This CDR3 is built from 13 residues. CDR1 is SGHKS, CDR2 YYEKEE, per germline (reference sequence). V was trimmed by 4 bases and J by 3 bases, leaving 10 bases between them. The CDR3 nucleotides read TGTGCCAGCAGCCGGGGGGCTTACTATGGCTACACCTTC. Its protein is CASSRGAYYGYTF.

This clone was seen a handful of times. V and J are TRBV18 and TRBJ1-2; TRBD1 is a possible D gene (5 bases). Trimming took off 6 bases at V and 0 bases at J, with 11 bases between the two ends. Germline CDR1 KGHSH, CDR2 LQKENI. This CDR3 is built from 14 residues. In DNA, the CDR3 is TGTGCCAGCTCCAAGGACACGACTAACTATGGCTACACCTTC. This translates into CASSKDTTNYGYTF. Full variable domain (rest looked up from reference TRBV18 and TRBJ1-2): NAGVMQNPRHLVRRRGQEARLRCSPMKGHSHVYWYRQLPEEGLKFMVYLQKENIIDESGMPKERFSAEFPKEGPSILRIQQVVRGDSAAYFCASSKDTTNYGYTFGSGTRLTVV.